The 4 T cell receptor beta chains below were found in one sample sequenced in a study of T cells in Graves' hyperthyroidism and ophthalmopathy. Amplification yielded TCR beta CDR3 regions, with RNA transcripts as the source. TCR CDR3 underwent first-round RT-PCR with the HTBI primer set. TCRdb recomputed calls from the multiplex PCR reads with MiXCR, one row per CDR3 protein. The table shows 550,000 to 600,000 distinct CDR3 sequences, with approximately 15% occurring only once. Sample: blood. The receptors were sampled from a woman aged 18-29 years with Graves' ophthalmopathy.

The genes are TRBV28 and TRBJ1-4, with 7 bases fitting TRBD1. The V and J ends lost 2 bases and 2 bases, in that order; junction bases with no gene match: 2. Germline-derived CDR1 and CDR2 are MDHEN and SYDVKM. CDR3 size: 15 residues. CDR3 protein: CASSLIQGTNEKLFF. The DNA for the CDR3 is TGTGCCAGCAGTTTAATACAGGGGACTAATGAAAAACTGTTTTTT.

Points on this clonotype: A much larger clone differs from this one at a single base, so this may be a read error. The chain is built from TRBV27 and TRBJ2-3; D ambiguous. The CDR3 runs 10 residues. CDR1 and CDR2 (germline): MNHEY, SMNVEV (reference sequence). The CDR3 region has the DNA TGTGCCAGCAGGTCGGATATGCAGTATTTT. This encodes CASRSDMQYF.

V is TRBV27 and J is TRBJ2-7, with 8 bases that match TRBD1. The CDR3 is 15 residues long. The ends lost 4 bases at V and 3 bases at J; junction bases unmatched: 8. Germline V gene sequence: CDR1 MNHEY, CDR2 SMNVEV (reference sequence). For the CDR3, the DNA is TGTGCCAGCAGTTGGACAGGGAACGGTCGCTACGAGCAGTACTTC. As protein: CASSWTGNGRYEQYF.

This clonotype has more than one count but fewer than ten. The chain links TRBV19 to TRBJ1-1; D perhaps matches TRBD1 (6 bases). Germline loops: CDR1 LNHDA, CDR2 SQIVND (reference sequence). Trimming cost V 4 bases and J 6 bases, with 24 bases left between them. The CDR3 totals 17 residues. The CDR3 spells CASSNQGKGGFGPEAFF. CDR3 coding DNA: TGTGCCAGTAGTAACCAGGGAAAAGGGGGATTTGGGCCTGAAGCTTTCTTT.